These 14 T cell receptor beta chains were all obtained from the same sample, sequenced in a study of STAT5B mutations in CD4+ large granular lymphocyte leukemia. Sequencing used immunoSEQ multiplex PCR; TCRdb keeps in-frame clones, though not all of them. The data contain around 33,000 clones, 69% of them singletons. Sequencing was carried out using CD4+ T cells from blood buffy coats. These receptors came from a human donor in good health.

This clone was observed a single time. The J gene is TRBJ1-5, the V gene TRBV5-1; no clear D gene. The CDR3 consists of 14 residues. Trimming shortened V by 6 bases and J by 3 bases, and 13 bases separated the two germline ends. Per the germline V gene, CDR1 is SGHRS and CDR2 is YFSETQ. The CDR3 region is CASIIGGYNQPQHF. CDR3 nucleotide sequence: TGCGCCAGCATAATTGGAGGGTACAATCAGCCCCAGCATTTT.

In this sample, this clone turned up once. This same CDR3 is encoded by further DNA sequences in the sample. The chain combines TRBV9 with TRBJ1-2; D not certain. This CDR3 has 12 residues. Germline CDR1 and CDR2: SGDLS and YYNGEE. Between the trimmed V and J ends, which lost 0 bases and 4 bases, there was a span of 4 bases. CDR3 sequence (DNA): TGTGCCAGCAGCGTAGTCGGCTATGGCTACACCTTC. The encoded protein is CASSVVGYGYTF.

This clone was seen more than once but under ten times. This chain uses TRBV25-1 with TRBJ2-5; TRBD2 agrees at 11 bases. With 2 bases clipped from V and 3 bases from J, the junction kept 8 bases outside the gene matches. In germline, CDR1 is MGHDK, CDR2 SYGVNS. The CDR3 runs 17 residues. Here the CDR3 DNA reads TGTGCCAGCAGTGAAGGGCGTCTAGCGGGGGGCAAAGAGACCCAGTACTTC. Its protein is CASSEGRLAGGKETQYF.

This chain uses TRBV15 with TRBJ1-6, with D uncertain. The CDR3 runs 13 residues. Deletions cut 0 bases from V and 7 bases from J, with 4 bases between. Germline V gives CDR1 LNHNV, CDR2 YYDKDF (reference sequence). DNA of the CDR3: TGTGCCACCAGCAGAGATCAGAATTCACCCCTCCACTTT. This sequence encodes CATSRDQNSPLHF. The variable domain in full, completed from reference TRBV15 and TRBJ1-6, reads DAMVIQNPRYQVTQFGKPVTLSCSQTLNHNVMYWYQQKSSQAPKLLFHYYDKDFNNEADTPDNFQSRRPNTSFCFLDIRSPGLGDTAMYLCATSRDQNSPLHFGNGTRLTVT.

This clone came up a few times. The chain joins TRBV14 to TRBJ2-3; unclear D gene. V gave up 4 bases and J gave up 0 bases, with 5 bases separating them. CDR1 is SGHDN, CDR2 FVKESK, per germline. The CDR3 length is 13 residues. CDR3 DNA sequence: TGTGCCAGCAGCCTACAGAGCACAGATACGCAGTATTTT. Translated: CASSLQSTDTQYF.

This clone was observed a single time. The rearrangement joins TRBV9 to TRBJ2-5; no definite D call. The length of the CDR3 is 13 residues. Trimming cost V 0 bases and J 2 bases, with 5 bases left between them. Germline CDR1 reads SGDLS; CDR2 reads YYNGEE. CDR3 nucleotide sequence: TGTGCCAGCAGCGTAGGTCCACAAGAGACCCAGTACTTC. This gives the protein CASSVGPQETQYF.

CDR3 residues: CASSPRRWKIDEQYF. CDR3 bases: TGTGCCAGTAGTCCCCGTCGGTGGAAGATCGACGAGCAGTACTTC. This chain connects TRBV19 to TRBJ2-7, with no clear D. This CDR3 has 15 residues. Trimming took 5 bases from V and 5 from J, leaving 19 bases between them. Germline V lookup: CDR1 LNHDA, CDR2 SQIVND (reference sequence).

CDR3 coding DNA: TGTGCCACAGCCAGCGTGTTTGGCTACACCTTC. It encodes CATASVFGYTF. The chain employs TRBV18 and TRBJ1-2; no firm D call. This CDR3 has 11 amino acids. The V gene's germline CDR1 is KGHSH and CDR2 LQKENI. Trimming left V 10 bases short and J 7 bases short, with 13 bases between.

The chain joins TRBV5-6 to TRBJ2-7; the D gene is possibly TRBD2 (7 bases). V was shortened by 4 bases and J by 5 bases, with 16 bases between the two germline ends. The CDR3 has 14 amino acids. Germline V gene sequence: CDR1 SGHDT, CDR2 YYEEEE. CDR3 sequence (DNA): TGTGCCAGCAGCCCCTGGGGGGGGCGTGACGAGCAGTACTTC. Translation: CASSPWGGRDEQYF.

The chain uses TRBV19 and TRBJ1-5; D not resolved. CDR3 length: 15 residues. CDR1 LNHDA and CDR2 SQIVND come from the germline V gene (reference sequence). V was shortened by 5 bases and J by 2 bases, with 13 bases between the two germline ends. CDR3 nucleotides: TGTGCCAGTAGTCCATTGAGAGTCGGCAATCAGCCCCAGCATTTT. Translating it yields CASSPLRVGNQPQHF.

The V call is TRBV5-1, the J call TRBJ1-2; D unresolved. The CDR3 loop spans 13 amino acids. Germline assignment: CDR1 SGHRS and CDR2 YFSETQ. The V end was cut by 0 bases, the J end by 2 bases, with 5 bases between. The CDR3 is CASSLAGNYGYTF. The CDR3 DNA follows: TGCGCCAGCAGCTTGGCCGGGAACTATGGCTACACCTTC.

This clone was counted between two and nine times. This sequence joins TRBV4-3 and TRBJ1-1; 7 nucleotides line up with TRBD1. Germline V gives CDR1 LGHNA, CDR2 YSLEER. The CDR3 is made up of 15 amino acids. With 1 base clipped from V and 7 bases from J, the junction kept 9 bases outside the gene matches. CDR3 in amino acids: CASSQGVTGVGEAFF. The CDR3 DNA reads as TGCGCCAGCAGCCAAGGGGTAACAGGGGTTGGTGAAGCTTTCTTT.

The CDR3, as DNA: TGTGCCAGCGGTAGCGGGGGGGCCCCAAACACCGGGGAGCTGTTTTTT. Encoded protein: CASGSGGAPNTGELFF. This rearrangement joins TRBV9 to TRBJ2-2; 11 nucleotides agree with TRBD2. The CDR3 has 16 residues. Germline CDR1 and CDR2: SGDLS and YYNGEE. V lost 7 bases to trimming and J lost 2 bases; unmatched junction nucleotides: 7.

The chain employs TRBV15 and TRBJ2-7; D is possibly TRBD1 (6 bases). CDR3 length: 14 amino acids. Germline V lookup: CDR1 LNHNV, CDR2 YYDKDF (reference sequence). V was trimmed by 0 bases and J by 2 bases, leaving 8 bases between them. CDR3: CATSRDRGPYEQYF. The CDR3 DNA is TGTGCCACCAGCAGAGACAGGGGTCCCTACGAGCAGTACTTC.